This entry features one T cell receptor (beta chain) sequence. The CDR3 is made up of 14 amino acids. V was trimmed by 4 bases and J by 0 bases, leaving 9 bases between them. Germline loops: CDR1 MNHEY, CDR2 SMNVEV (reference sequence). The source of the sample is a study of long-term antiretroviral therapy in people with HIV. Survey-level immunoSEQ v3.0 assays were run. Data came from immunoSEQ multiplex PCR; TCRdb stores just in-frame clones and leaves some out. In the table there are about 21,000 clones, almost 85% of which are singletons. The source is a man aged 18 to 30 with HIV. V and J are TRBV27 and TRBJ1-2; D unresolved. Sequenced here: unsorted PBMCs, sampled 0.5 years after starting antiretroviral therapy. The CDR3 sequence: CASSSGRPNYGYTF. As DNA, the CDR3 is TGTGCCAGCAGTTCGGGTCGGCCTAACTATGGCTACACCTTC.